A selection of T cell receptor beta chains follows, all from one sample in a study of cytomegalovirus exposure and HLA in healthy donors. The method was immunoSEQ multiplex PCR; TCRdb's version includes in-frame clones alone and lacks a portion of them. The sample consists of 90,000 to 150,000 clones, 60% to 85% of them appearing once. Material for sequencing was PBMCs. These receptors came from a female donor in good health and CMV-seronegative. The CDR3 runs from the conserved cysteine through the conserved F or W. Fields, in order: V gene, CDR3 protein.

v_call: TRBV19
cdr3_aa: CASSLAPGDQPQHF

v_call: TRBV6-1
cdr3_aa: CASSGSGREQYF

v_call: TRBV7-8
cdr3_aa: CASSTNSGEAFF

v_call: TRBV6-1
cdr3_aa: CASSRLAGGIEQFF

v_call: TRBV6-5
cdr3_aa: CATRFSPGEQYF

v_call: TRBV6-4
cdr3_aa: CASSDPEVTTGLAFF

v_call: TRBV19
cdr3_aa: CASSKDRGDTIYF

v_call: TRBV7-7
cdr3_aa: CASSLQVGGTQYF

v_call: TRBV18
cdr3_aa: CASSFGDRDEQFF

v_call: TRBV30
cdr3_aa: CAWSVPEREAYGYTF

v_call: TRBV5-5
cdr3_aa: CASRGDYNSYEQYF

v_call: TRBV7-9
cdr3_aa: CASSLGQGHNEQFF

v_call: TRBV6-5
cdr3_aa: CASSYGLAGGMETQYF

v_call: TRBV9
cdr3_aa: CASSTQENTEAFF

v_call: TRBV7-9
cdr3_aa: CASSSTSGGYNEQFF

v_call: TRBV18
cdr3_aa: CASSPSRGAGAQETQYF

v_call: TRBV2
cdr3_aa: CASSEGDRAGNTIYF

v_call: TRBV4-1
cdr3_aa: CASSQNQGGEQFF

v_call: TRBV10-2
cdr3_aa: CASSANRNTEAFF

v_call: TRBV4-1
cdr3_aa: CASSLATGDSNQPQHF

v_call: TRBV2
cdr3_aa: CASSELGLAGDEQYF

v_call: TRBV7-9
cdr3_aa: CASSLGLAGLYNEQFF

v_call: TRBV4-3
cdr3_aa: CASSQEWSGDYYEQYF

v_call: TRBV7-9
cdr3_aa: CASSLVVSEETQYF

v_call: TRBV6-5
cdr3_aa: CASTETGTYEQYF

v_call: TRBV14
cdr3_aa: CASSETVYEQYF

v_call: TRBV6-5
cdr3_aa: CASSYAQARGYEQYF

v_call: TRBV7-2
cdr3_aa: CASSLSRPAGEQYF

v_call: TRBV6-1
cdr3_aa: CASGSGQGLYGGYTF

v_call: TRBV14
cdr3_aa: CASSSGETQYF

v_call: TRBV7-6
cdr3_aa: CASSFRQNTEAFF

v_call: TRBV19
cdr3_aa: CASSMAKIGELFF

v_call: TRBV29-1
cdr3_aa: CSVTIDRASNQPQHF

v_call: TRBV6-1
cdr3_aa: CAGRTGYNEQFF

v_call: TRBV19
cdr3_aa: CASTLKSQVVTFF

v_call: TRBV27
cdr3_aa: CASSFGGKNTEAFF

v_call: TRBV7-2
cdr3_aa: CASSLGTGTSGNTIYF

v_call: TRBV7-4
cdr3_aa: CASKLTRNQENQNEKLFF

v_call: TRBV4-2
cdr3_aa: CASSQGGRGLGNTEAFF

v_call: TRBV12-5
cdr3_aa: CASGLRGNQPQHF

v_call: TRBV2
cdr3_aa: CASIWRGGQDTQYF

v_call: TRBV15
cdr3_aa: CATSREAESYEQYF

v_call: TRBV4-2
cdr3_aa: CASSQETSGGAGQYF

v_call: TRBV4-1
cdr3_aa: CASSQEERTPNSPLHF

v_call: TRBV5-1
cdr3_aa: CASSLAAGADSPLHF

v_call: TRBV19
cdr3_aa: CASSEKSGHTPYEQYF

v_call: TRBV7-9
cdr3_aa: CASSLETRGLGNTIYF

v_call: TRBV19
cdr3_aa: CASSIGTGGGTDTQYF

v_call: TRBV19
cdr3_aa: CASTATGLNYGYTF

v_call: TRBV29-1
cdr3_aa: CSGGGVTEEQYF

v_call: TRBV12-5
cdr3_aa: CASGLVLSSLDRGLTGELFF

v_call: TRBV6-7
cdr3_aa: CASSERQGLHF